This T cell receptor beta chain was obtained from a study of Ad26.COV2.S vaccination and SARS-CoV-2 variants. The study's findings and limits: Spike-specific TCR breadth ran higher among vaccine recipients than placebo recipients.

Germline values: CDR1 SGHTA, CDR2 FQGNSA. J lost 5 bases, V lost 3 bases, and 9 bases had no gene match. This CDR3 contains 17 residues. Sequenced by immunoSEQ multiplex PCR; TCRdb stores in-frame clones only, minus some. There are 350,000 to 500,000 clones in the sample; roughly 90% occur only once, and 9% to 15% lies in the top ten. Treatment meaning: around 19 received Ad26.COV2.S at low or high dose, single or two shots; several received placebo; per-sample allocation not given. Repertoires come from day 63 after the first vaccine or placebo injection. Regarding this clone: The antigen is undetermined.

This TCR derives from a person aged 18-60 years who received the Ad26.COV2.S COVID-19 vaccine or a placebo. The source material was peripheral blood, sampled in a trial of Ad26.COV2.S vaccine versus placebo. The rearrangement joins TRBV7-2 to TRBJ2-1; 11 bases align to TRBD2. The DNA of the CDR3 is TGTGCCAGCAGCTTGCCCTTCCTAGCGGGAGGTCACAATGAGCAGTTCTTC. As protein: CASSLPFLAGGHNEQFF.